This is a list of T cell receptor beta chains from one sample in a study of blood T cell repertoires in COVID-19. Sequencing used immunoSEQ multiplex PCR; TCRdb keeps in-frame clones, though not all of them. Among 75,000 to 95,000 clones, 75% to 85% were seen once, and the ten largest hold 5.4%. Input material: peripheral blood. Source of these receptors: a woman of 80 years or more with active or convalescent COVID-19. Both conserved end residues are part of each CDR3. D genes are given only for firm matches. Rows give clone size only sometimes, using once, few, many, or a class for an expanded clone.

once	TRBV7-9	-	TRBJ2-1	TGTGCCAGCAGCGCCCCCGGGGACATATACAATGAGCAGTTCTTC	CASSAPGDIYNEQFF
-	TRBV6-2/TRBV6-3	-	TRBJ1-5	TGTGCCAGCAGCAGGATAGGAGGAGGATATAGCAATCAGCCCCAGCATTTT	CASSRIGGGYSNQPQHF
-	TRBV7-9	TRBD2	TRBJ2-5	TGTGCCAGCAGCTTAGGACTAGCGGGAGGAAACGGGAAGACCCAGTACTTC	CASSLGLAGGNGKTQYF
-	TRBV27	-	TRBJ2-7	TGTGCCAGCGCCGGGTGGAAGTCCTACGAGCAGTACTTC	CASAGWKSYEQYF
once	TRBV5-1	TRBD1	TRBJ1-4	TGCGCCAGCAGCTTGACAGGGGGGAATGAAAAACTGTTTTTT	CASSLTGGNEKLFF
-	TRBV5-1	-	TRBJ1-5	TGCGCCAGCAGCCCGGGAGGAGGGCAGCCCCAGCATTTT	CASSPGGGQPQHF
-	TRBV6-1	-	TRBJ2-7	TGTGCCAGCAGTGAAGTATGGGCAGGGAACTACGAGCAGTACTTC	CASSEVWAGNYEQYF
-	TRBV6-2/TRBV6-3	TRBD2	TRBJ2-3	TGTGCCAGCAGTTACTCTCTTCTAGCGGGAGGGCTTGGCACAGATACGCAGTATTTT	CASSYSLLAGGLGTDTQYF
-	TRBV5-8	-	TRBJ1-2	TGTGCCAGCGAAGATTCTGTGTTCAGTTATAACTATGGCTACACCTTC	CASEDSVFSYNYGYTF
-	TRBV3-1/TRBV3-2	TRBD1	TRBJ1-4	TGTGCCAGCAGCCAGAAGACAGGGGGCGCAGAAAAACTGTTTTTT	CASSQKTGGAEKLFF
-	TRBV24-1	TRBD2	TRBJ2-1	TGTGCCACCAGTGATTTGCCGGGGGTAGGGCGGGAGTCCGATGAGCAGTTCTTC	CATSDLPGVGRESDEQFF
-	TRBV6-2/TRBV6-3	TRBD1	TRBJ2-6	TGTGCCAGCAGTTACTTGTCCGGGACAGGGGGCTCTGGGGCCAACGTCCTGACTTTC	CASSYLSGTGGSGANVLTF
-	TRBV6-5	-	TRBJ1-1	TGTGCCAGCAGTCGAACAGACACTTATGAAGCTTTCTTT	CASSRTDTYEAFF
few	TRBV7-2	TRBD2	TRBJ2-5	TGTGCCAGCAGCTTATCTGCGACTAGCGGGAGTATGAAGACCCAGTACTTC	CASSLSATSGSMKTQYF
-	TRBV6-5	-	TRBJ2-3	TGTGCCAGCAGTTACATGCGGGGCGTCACAGATACGCAGTATTTT	CASSYMRGVTDTQYF
-	TRBV7-2	TRBD2	TRBJ2-1	TGTGCCACAAGACTAGCGGGAGTCCATGAGCAGTTCTTC	CATRLAGVHEQFF
-	TRBV5-1	TRBD1	TRBJ1-4	TGCGCCAGCAGCCCGGAACCGGGACAGGGACTTGAAAAACTGTTTTTT	CASSPEPGQGLEKLFF
-	TRBV3-1/TRBV3-2	TRBD2	TRBJ2-2	TGTGCCAGCAGCCGCGGACTAGCGGGGGTTGGGGAGCTGTTTTTT	CASSRGLAGVGELFF
-	TRBV7-9	-	TRBJ1-2	TGTGCCAGCAGCTTTAGGGAGTCTGGCTACACCTTC	CASSFRESGYTF
-	TRBV5-1	-	TRBJ1-3	TGCGCCAGCAGCTTGGACAGGGCCGGAAACACCATATATTTT	CASSLDRAGNTIYF
-	TRBV28	TRBD1	TRBJ2-7	TGTGCCAGCAGTCAAGGGACAGGGTTCGAGCAGTACTTC	CASSQGTGFEQYF
-	TRBV28	TRBD1	TRBJ1-5	TGTGCCAGCAGTTTAGTGGGACAGGGGGCTTATCAGCCCCAGCATTTT	CASSLVGQGAYQPQHF
-	TRBV29-1	-	TRBJ1-1	TGCAGCGTTGAGTTGGCGAACACTGAAGCTTTCTTT	CSVELANTEAFF
-	TRBV11-3	TRBD2	TRBJ2-5	TGTGCCAGCAGCCCAGGACTAGCGGGGGGGCAAGAGACCCAGTACTTC	CASSPGLAGGQETQYF
-	TRBV27	-	TRBJ1-5	TGTGCCAGCAGTATCCAGGGTGCTCAGCCCCAGCATTTT	CASSIQGAQPQHF
-	TRBV7-3	TRBD1	TRBJ2-1	TGTGCCAGCAGCTCCCAATCGACAGGGGTCGTTGAGCAGTTCTTC	CASSSQSTGVVEQFF
-	TRBV6-5	-	TRBJ1-3	TGTGCCAGCAGCCTCTCCGGGGGATCGGACACCATATATTTT	CASSLSGGSDTIYF
-	TRBV19	TRBD2	TRBJ2-1	TGTGCCAGTAGTTTCATGACTAGCGGACGGAATGAGCAGTTCTTC	CASSFMTSGRNEQFF
-	TRBV29-1	TRBD1	TRBJ1-1	TGCAGCGTTGAATTGGGACAGGGGGTACAAGAAGCTTTCTTT	CSVELGQGVQEAFF
-	TRBV7-8	TRBD1	TRBJ2-1	TGTGCCAGCAGCGTACCAACCGGGACAGGGTCCAATGAGCAGTTCTTC	CASSVPTGTGSNEQFF
once	TRBV29-1	-	TRBJ1-2	TGCAGCGTGGAGTTAGACCTTAACTATGGCTACACCTTC	CSVELDLNYGYTF
-	TRBV28	-	TRBJ2-3	TGTGCCAGCAGTTTATATGGCGGGAATACGCAGTATTTT	CASSLYGGNTQYF
-	TRBV14	-	TRBJ1-6	TGTGCCAGCAGCCAAGATCAGGGGACCTATAATTCACCCCTCCACTTT	CASSQDQGTYNSPLHF
-	TRBV2	TRBD1	TRBJ2-3	TGTGCCAGCACCCCCCCGGGACAGCCTTTCACAGATACGCAGTATTTT	CASTPPGQPFTDTQYF
-	TRBV9	-	TRBJ2-5	TGTGCCAGCAGCGAGGGGGGGCTCCCCTACCAAGAGACCCAGTACTTC	CASSEGGLPYQETQYF
-	TRBV27	TRBD1	TRBJ1-2	TGTGCCAGCAGTCAAACATATCTGACCGGGACAGGGTCTGGCTACACCTTC	CASSQTYLTGTGSGYTF
-	TRBV2	-	TRBJ2-2	TGTGCCAGGCGGGACCTAGGAAACACCGGGGAGCTGTTTTTT	CARRDLGNTGELFF
-	TRBV7-8	TRBD1	TRBJ1-3	TGTGCCAGCAGCCCGGGACAGATAAACACCATATATTTT	CASSPGQINTIYF
-	TRBV7-3	TRBD2	TRBJ2-7	TGTGCCAGCAGCCCAACTCTAGCGGCTTCCTACGAGCAGTACTTC	CASSPTLAASYEQYF
-	TRBV7-3	TRBD2	TRBJ2-5	TGTGCCAGCAGCTTCGGGACTAGCGGTGGAGAGACCCAGTACTTC	CASSFGTSGGETQYF
medium-sized	TRBV28	TRBD2	TRBJ2-7	TGTGCCAGCAGCCCGGGGGGGTTAAGGGAGCAGTACTTC	CASSPGGLREQYF
-	TRBV5-4	-	TRBJ1-2	TGTGCCAGCAGCTTTTGGGGCGCAGTGCATGGCTACACCTTC	CASSFWGAVHGYTF
few	TRBV6-2/TRBV6-3	TRBD1	TRBJ2-3	TGTGCCAGCAGTTCCCGGGACAGGGTTACAGATACGCAGTATTTT	CASSSRDRVTDTQYF
-	TRBV7-9	-	TRBJ2-5	TGTGCCAGCTCCGCGGGGTATTTAGAGACCCAGTACTTC	CASSAGYLETQYF
-	TRBV7-9	TRBD1	TRBJ1-2	TGTGCCAGCAGCTTCCCCCCGGGACAGGGTGTTGGCTACACCTTC	CASSFPPGQGVGYTF
once	TRBV27	TRBD2	TRBJ2-7	TGTGCCAGCAGTTTACGACTAGCGGGAGCGGGGGAGCAGTACTTC	CASSLRLAGAGEQYF
-	TRBV7-2	-	TRBJ1-4	TGTGCCAGCAGCGATCCATTCATGAGGGAAAAACTGTTTTTT	CASSDPFMREKLFF
-	TRBV7-9	TRBD1	TRBJ1-3	TGTGCCAGCAGCCGGGACAGAGCCTATTCTGGAAACACCATATATTTT	CASSRDRAYSGNTIYF
-	TRBV7-8	-	TRBJ1-5	TGTGCCAGCAGCAACCTGGGGGCCCGGAACAGGAATCAGCCCCAGCATTTT	CASSNLGARNRNQPQHF
-	TRBV19	TRBD1	TRBJ2-3	TGTGCCAGTAGCAAGGGACAGGGGCGCGCATCAGATACGCAGTATTTT	CASSKGQGRASDTQYF
-	TRBV27	-	TRBJ2-3	TGTGCCAGCAGTCAGGGGCTGGCAGATACGCAGTATTTT	CASSQGLADTQYF
many	TRBV6-2/TRBV6-3	TRBD1	TRBJ1-2	TGTGCCAGCAGTTACGAGCCCTGGACAGGCTATGGCTACACCTTC	CASSYEPWTGYGYTF
-	TRBV7-9	-	TRBJ1-4	TGTGCCAGCAGCTTAGAGCCGATCCATAATGAAAAACTGTTTTTT	CASSLEPIHNEKLFF